A single sample is the source of the 9 T cell receptor beta chains below, sequenced in a study of vaccination effects on CD4 cells after COVID-19. Sequenced by immunoSEQ multiplex PCR; TCRdb stores in-frame clones only, minus some. This table holds about 71,000 clones, under 75% found once. ViraFEST assay sequencing came after antigen-specific CD4+ T cells were expanded with viral peptide pools. Culture proceeded for 10 days, and CD4+ T cells were then isolated. Vaccine recipients had no previous SARS-CoV-2 infection; their nucleocapsid antibodies were negative. The antigens these receptors bind are not known. The sequencing used CD4+ T cells from PBMCs cultured with HCoV-OC43 spike peptides, collected before COVID-19 vaccination. Described subset: HCoV-OC43 spike overlapping peptide pool stimulation. Source of these receptors: a human donor who received a COVID-19 vaccine.

The chain is built from TRBV4-1 and TRBJ2-4; 12 nucleotides line up with TRBD2. Germline CDR1 reads MGHRA; CDR2 reads YSYEKL. Trimming cost V 1 base and J 4 bases; bases outside gene matches: 11. The CDR3 covers 19 residues. The CDR3 bases are TGCGCCAGCAGCCAAGCCCTAGCGGGGGGGAGACCAACTAAAAACATTCAGTACTTC. Residues: CASSQALAGGRPTKNIQYF.

The chain joins TRBV19 to TRBJ1-3; 7 bases are shared with TRBD1. V lost 3 bases, J lost 0 bases, and 2 bases stayed unmatched. Germline V gives CDR1 LNHDA, CDR2 SQIVND (reference sequence). The CDR3 totals 15 residues. The CDR3 here is CASSIWDSSGNTIYF. The DNA for the CDR3 is TGTGCCAGTAGTATTTGGGACAGCTCTGGAAACACCATATATTTT. Looking up the rest from reference TRBV19 and TRBJ1-3 gives the full variable domain: DGGITQSPKYLFRKEGQNVTLSCEQNLNHDAMYWYRQDPGQGLRLIYYSQIVNDFQKGDIAEGYSVSREKKESFPLTVTSAQKNPTAFYLCASSIWDSSGNTIYFGEGSWLTVV.

The chain is built from TRBV29-1 and TRBJ2-3, with D perhaps matching TRBD1 (5 bases). V lost 6 bases to trimming and J lost 1 base, with 14 bases between them. CDR3 length equals 14 residues. Germline CDR1 SQVTM, CDR2 ANQGSEA. CDR3 DNA sequence: TGCAGCGTCATAAAATTAGGGGGCACAGATACGCAGTATTTT. Protein product: CSVIKLGGTDTQYF.

CDR3 sequence reads: CASSFGQETQYF. CDR3 bases: TGTGCCAGCAGCTTCGGCCAAGAGACCCAGTACTTC. The chain carries TRBV5-4 and TRBJ2-5, with unresolved D. Germline V CDR1 and CDR2: SGHNT, YYREEE (reference sequence). V lost 2 bases and J 1 base, leaving 3 bases between the germline ends. The CDR3 runs to 12 residues. Full variable domain (rest looked up from reference TRBV5-4 and TRBJ2-5): ETGVTQSPTHLIKTRGQQVTLRCSSQSGHNTVSWYQQALGQGPQFIFQYYREEENGRGNFPPRFSGLQFPNYSSELNVNALELDDSALYLCASSFGQETQYFGPGTRLLVL.

The chain is built from TRBV28 and TRBJ2-5; 9 positions match TRBD2. The CDR3 loop spans 13 amino acids. The germline V gene encodes CDR1 MDHEN and CDR2 SYDVKM. Unmatched junction bases numbered 6, after V lost 6 bases and J lost 7 bases. Written as DNA, the CDR3 is TGTGCCAGCAGGCCAGCGGGGGGTGTGACCCAGTACTTC. It codes for CASRPAGGVTQYF.

J is TRBJ1-1 and V is TRBV28; 10 nucleotides align to TRBD1. The junction had 14 bases not matched to a gene; V was cut back by 6 bases and J by 13 bases. Germline lookup yields CDR1 MDHEN and CDR2 SYDVKM. The CDR3 spans 14 residues. As DNA, the CDR3 is TGTGCCAGCAGACCCGGACAGGGGGTTGTTTTTGTTTTCTTT. Translation: CASRPGQGVVFVFF.

The chain joins TRBV15 to TRBJ2-5; 8 nucleotides align to TRBD1. Germline CDR1 reads LNHNV; CDR2 reads YYDKDF (reference sequence). The CDR3 spans 18 residues. The trim removed 1 base at V and 1 base at J, leaving 11 bases unmatched. This CDR3 reads CATSRGPTGVGTQETQYF. The CDR3 nucleotides are TGTGCCACCAGCAGAGGCCCGACAGGGGTCGGAACCCAAGAGACCCAGTACTTC.

The J gene is TRBJ1-6, the V gene TRBV6-6; the D is unclear. The CDR3 covers 12 residues. Germline-derived CDR1 and CDR2 are MNHNY and SVGAGI (reference sequence). V lost 3 bases, J lost 9 bases, and 6 bases lay in between. The CDR3 loop reads CASSYMSSPLHF. CDR3 nucleotide sequence: TGTGCCAGCAGTTATATGAGTTCACCCCTCCACTTT.

This clone came up once. This chain connects TRBV5-8 to TRBJ2-5; no reliable D call. V lost 0 bases to trimming and J lost 4 bases, with 7 bases between them. The CDR3 loop spans 13 amino acids. CDR1 SGHTS and CDR2 YDEGEE come from the germline V gene. The CDR3 bases are TGTGCCAGCAGCTTGGGCGTACCAGAGACCCAGTACTTC. Translated: CASSLGVPETQYF. Combining the CDR3 with reference TRBV5-8 and TRBJ2-5 gives the whole variable domain EAGVTQSPTHLIKTRGQQATLRCSPISGHTSVYWYQQALGLGLQFLLWYDEGEERNRGNFPPRFSGRQFPNYSSELNVNALELEDSALYLCASSLGVPETQYFGPGTRLLVL.